Below are 20 T cell receptor beta chains sequenced from a single sample in a study of vaccination and CD4 T cells after COVID-19. These receptors' targets are unknown. Cultured CD4+ T cell DNA underwent sequencing with the Oncomine TCR Beta short-read assay. One entry per CDR3 protein, called by TCRdb with MiXCR from the PCR reads. The sample has 9,000 to 10,000 distinct CDR3 sequences; roughly 67% are singletons. Treatment of the sample: roughly nine-day PBMC culture with coronavirus spike peptide pools or control peptides (ViraFEST assay). The sample was CD4+ T cells from blood, cultured in vitro. The receptor source for this set is a human donor who had recovered from COVID-19.

The chain uses TRBV2 and TRBJ1-6; a possible D gene is TRBD1 (6 bases). Germline-derived CDR1 and CDR2 are SNHLY and FYNNEI. The CDR3 runs to 15 residues. Between the trimmed V and J ends, which lost 10 bases and 3 bases, there was a span of 16 bases. CDR3 nucleotide sequence: TGTGCCATTACGACAGGCCCGATCTATAATTCACCCCTCCACTTT. Encoded protein: CAITTGPIYNSPLHF.

This clonotype has a handful of counts. This chain joins TRBV27 and TRBJ2-3; a possible D gene is TRBD2 (7 bases). CDR1 is MNHEY and CDR2 is SMNVEV in the germline V gene (reference sequence). This CDR3 region has 16 residues. V shed 6 bases and J shed 8 bases, with 24 bases lying between them. CDR3 amino acids: CASSRPLGGGASTQYF. The CDR3, as DNA: TGTGCCAGCAGCCGTCCTTTAGGAGGGGGGGCATCTACGCAGTATTTT.

This chain links TRBV25-1 with TRBJ2-7; the D gene could be TRBD1 or TRBD2 (5 bases each). This CDR3 has 14 amino acids. Trimming removed 5 bases from V and 3 bases from J, with 14 bases in between. Germline CDR1 MGHDK, CDR2 SYGVNS. For the CDR3, the DNA is TGTGCCAGCAGTAAAGGGACCCAAAGCTACGAGCAGTACTTC. Translating it yields CASSKGTQSYEQYF.

This clonotype was recorded only once. The chain employs TRBV29-1 and TRBJ1-4, with D possibly being TRBD1 (5 bases). Germline assignment: CDR1 SQVTM and CDR2 ANQGSEA. V was cut by 4 bases and J by 5 bases, with 17 bases left in between. CDR3 length equals 15 residues. This CDR3 is CSVGGLWGTNEKLFF. For the CDR3, the DNA is TGCAGCGTTGGGGGTCTTTGGGGGACCAATGAAAAACTGTTTTTT.

This chain's CDR3 is CSVGGPINYGYTF. The CDR3 bases are TGCAGTGTAGGGGGTCCAATAAACTATGGCTACACCTTC. The chain joins TRBV20-1 to TRBJ1-2; TRBD1 might be the D (6 bases). Deletions cut 7 bases from V and 2 bases from J, with 14 bases between. The germline gives CDR1 DFQATT, CDR2 SNEGSKA (reference sequence). This CDR3 is 13 amino acids long.

The rearrangement links TRBV7-2 to TRBJ2-5; TRBD1 matches 10 bases. Losses at the gene ends were 4 bases for V and 2 bases for J; bases not matched to a gene: 4. The CDR3 extends over 15 amino acids. Germline V gene sequence: CDR1 SGHTA, CDR2 FQGNSA. CDR3 amino acids: CASSWTGGRQETQYF. Here the CDR3 DNA reads TGTGCCAGCAGCTGGACAGGGGGACGGCAAGAGACCCAGTACTTC.

The chain recombines TRBV7-8 with TRBJ1-1; unclear D gene. Trimming cost V 3 bases and J 1 base, with 6 bases left between them. Germline-derived CDR1 and CDR2 are SGHVS and FQNEAQ. The CDR3 totals 13 residues. CDR3 sequence reads: CASSFRPNTEAFF. CDR3 in DNA: TGTGCCAGCAGCTTCCGCCCGAACACTGAAGCTTTCTTT.

In its sample, this clonotype was seen once. The chain combines TRBV15 with TRBJ2-2; D possibly corresponds to TRBD1 (5 bases). This CDR3 has 16 amino acids. V gave up 1 base and J gave up 5 bases, with 14 bases separating them. Germline V gives CDR1 LNHNV, CDR2 YYDKDF (reference sequence). CDR3 sequence (DNA): TGTGCCACCAGCAGAGCCCCAGGGATCGTTACCGGGGAGCTGTTTTTT. It translates to CATSRAPGIVTGELFF.

Points on this clonotype: An end of the junction does not agree with germline; a read error may underlie this. The V gene is TRBV6-1, the J gene TRBJ2-5; D unclear. CDR3 size: 11 residues. CDR1 is MNHNS and CDR2 is SASEGT in the germline V gene. The CDR3 bases are TGTGCCAGCAGTAAAGAAGAGACCCAGTGCTTC. It specifies CASSKEETQCF.

This chain uses TRBV5-1 with TRBJ2-1; 11 positions agree with TRBD2. Germline V gene data show CDR1 as SGHRS and CDR2 as YFSETQ. The V and J ends lost 0 bases and 5 bases, in that order; junction bases with no gene match: 4. This CDR3 is built from 16 residues. DNA for the CDR3: TGCGCCAGCAGCTTGGGATCTAGCGGGGGGCACAATGAGCAGTTCTTC. This sequence encodes CASSLGSSGGHNEQFF.

The chain recombines TRBV10-1 with TRBJ1-2; unclear D gene. In germline, CDR1 is WNHNN, CDR2 SYGVQD (reference sequence). CDR3 length: 14 residues. V gave up 7 bases and J gave up 5 bases, with 17 bases separating them. The CDR3 is CASIGDGYVYGYTF. The CDR3 DNA is TGCGCCAGCATCGGTGACGGATATGTTTATGGCTACACCTTC.

V is TRBV20-1 and J is TRBJ1-6; no reliable D call. This CDR3 has 13 amino acids. The germline V and J ends were trimmed by 3 bases and 14 bases, with 17 bases remaining between them. The V gene's germline CDR1 is DFQATT and CDR2 SNEGSKA (reference sequence). In DNA, the CDR3 is TGCAGTGCTAGTCCCTCGAGGGAATGGGCCCTCCACTTT. This translates into CSASPSREWALHF.

This clonotype has more than one count but fewer than ten. The V call is TRBV19, the J call TRBJ2-2, with 12 bases aligning to TRBD1. The CDR3 contains 13 residues. CDR1 and CDR2 from the germline V gene are LNHDA and SQIVND (reference sequence). J was trimmed by 9 bases and V by 9 bases; bases with no gene match: 5. The CDR3 DNA reads as TGTGCCAGCGGGACAGGGGGCGGCCGGGAGCTGTTTTTT. Amino acid sequence: CASGTGGGRELFF.

This chain connects TRBV6-1 to TRBJ1-6; TRBD1 matches 10 bases. CDR3 size: 16 residues. The V segment lost 6 bases and the J segment 14 bases; nucleotides outside the gene matches: 16. The germline CDR1 and CDR2 sequences are MNHNS and SASEGT. Here the CDR3 reads CASRNNRDRGFLSLHF. CDR3 bases: TGTGCCAGCAGAAACAATAGGGACAGGGGATTTTTATCCCTCCACTTT.

This clonotype showed up just a few times. This chain uses TRBV27 with TRBJ2-2; D remains unclear. From germline, CDR1 is MNHEY and CDR2 SMNVEV (reference sequence). This CDR3 is 14 amino acids long. V shed 5 bases and J shed 4 bases, with 11 bases lying between them. As DNA, the CDR3 is TGTGCCAGCAGTCTTCCGATCCCCACCGGGGAGCTGTTTTTT. Its translation: CASSLPIPTGELFF.

The gene calls are TRBV7-9 and TRBJ1-2; no firm D call. CDR3 length equals 15 residues. With 5 bases removed from V and 3 bases from J, the gap between germline ends came to 16 bases. In germline, CDR1 is SEHNR, CDR2 FQNEAQ (reference sequence). The CDR3 nucleotides read TGTGCCAGCAGCCAGCAGCGTCTTTTGGACTATGGCTACACCTTC. This sequence encodes CASSQQRLLDYGYTF.

Notes on this clonotype: A read error may produce the germline difference seen at one junction end. The CDR3 DNA is TGCGCCAGCAGTCTCAACCCCCGGGGCCTCCAAGAGACCCAGCACTTC. Protein sequence: CASSLNPRGLQETQHF. The J gene is TRBJ2-5, the V gene TRBV23-1; D is possibly TRBD1 or TRBD2 (5 bases each). Being an ORF, TRBV23-1 has a function that is uncertain. This CDR3 has 16 residues.

CDR3: CASSLVGGRTEAFF. DNA of the CDR3: TGCGCCAGCAGCTTGGTAGGGGGCAGGACTGAAGCTTTCTTT. The rearrangement uses TRBV5-1 and TRBJ1-1; 7 nucleotides match TRBD1. The CDR3 consists of 14 residues. CDR1 is SGHRS and CDR2 is YFSETQ in the germline V gene. The V and J ends lost 0 bases and 5 bases, in that order; junction bases with no gene match: 4.

This chain links TRBV20-1 with TRBJ1-5; D gene ambiguous. Germline V gene sequence: CDR1 DFQATT, CDR2 SNEGSKA (reference sequence). The CDR3 is made up of 14 amino acids. V was trimmed by 0 bases and J by 7 bases, leaving 13 bases between them. The CDR3, as DNA: TGCAGTGCTAGAGAAGGGCCGGGTGGCCAGCCCCAGCATTTT. It yields the protein CSAREGPGGQPQHF.

The genes are TRBV19 and TRBJ1-2; no clear D gene. This CDR3 spans 12 amino acids. Germline CDR1 is LNHDA and CDR2 is SQIVND (reference sequence). Deletions cut 5 bases from V and 4 bases from J, with 8 bases between. CDR3 amino acids: CASSPSLYGYTF. CDR3 coding DNA: TGTGCCAGTAGTCCCTCGCTCTATGGCTACACCTTC.